The clone carrying this T cell receptor beta chain was picked up one time. Antigen specificity is unknown. The ends lost 5 bases at V and 8 bases at J; junction bases unmatched: 18. Germline values: CDR1 SGHRS, CDR2 YFSETQ. This CDR3 has 17 amino acids. The data were taken from a study of cytomegalovirus exposure and HLA in healthy donors. General study points: Near-uniform donor sequencing depth was presumed by presence/absence analyses. The likely explanation for a cluster of highly shared sequence variants was sequencing artifact. Some segments of the V type, notably TRBV6-2 and TRBV6-3, were excluded as indistinguishable.

Use of 60 Vbeta and 13 Jbeta primers characterized the PCR. Sequenced by immunoSEQ multiplex PCR; TCRdb stores in-frame clones only, minus some. Seen here are more than 95,000 clones, roughly 80% observed once, and the top ten hold approximately 3.7%. The chain combines TRBV5-1 with TRBJ2-3; 9 bases map to TRBD2. The sequenced sample was PBMCs. The sequence was obtained from a man between 50 and 59 years old in good health and CMV-seropositive. The CDR3 sequence is CASSSILGREGLGTQYF. The CDR3 DNA follows: TGCGCCAGCAGTTCGATCTTAGGGCGGGAGGGCCTTGGTACGCAGTATTTT.